This is a list of T cell receptor beta chains from one sample in a study of cytomegalovirus exposure and HLA in healthy donors. Data came from immunoSEQ multiplex PCR; TCRdb stores just in-frame clones and leaves some out. The table records about 220,000 clones, over 70% of them present only once. Sequencing used PBMCs. The receptors were sampled from a boy under 10 years old in good health and CMV-seronegative. The conserved cysteine and the conserved F or W are not part of the CDR3 here.

TRBV19	TRBJ1-4	ASRQFINEKLF
TRBV7-9	TRBJ1-5	ASTRGGSGPQH
TRBV7-9	TRBJ2-7	ASSRQGPYEQY
TRBV5-1	TRBJ1-2	ASSLTGGGGRGYT
TRBV6-5	TRBJ2-7	ASSFSSGYEQY
TRBV6-1	TRBJ2-7	ASSEERRASYEQY
TRBV6-6	TRBJ1-2	ASTSPGQGLDGYT
TRBV30	TRBJ2-2	AWSVRQMDTGELF
TRBV11-2	TRBJ2-7	ASSSLLTSGSGSEQY
TRBV7-9	TRBJ1-2	ASSLEGWGGGYT
TRBV25-1	TRBJ2-5	ASSALQGFRETQY
TRBV12-5	TRBJ1-3	ASGLGQGSGNTIY
TRBV7-6	TRBJ1-1	ASSLGKVAGGTEAF
TRBV11-2	TRBJ2-1	ASSLGGEGGQF
TRBV6-5	TRBJ1-1	ASSYATQGNTEAF
TRBV27	TRBJ1-5	ASSLSRANNQPQH
TRBV27	TRBJ2-7	ASSFGTGAYEQY
TRBV19	TRBJ2-1	ASRTSGGPAEQF
TRBV30	TRBJ2-2	AWIPGDRVFSGELF
TRBV5-5	TRBJ2-7	ASSLADRVNYEQY
TRBV5-4	TRBJ2-5	ASSLDQRQETQY
TRBV5-6	TRBJ2-2	ASSFVVRAGELF
TRBV7-9	TRBJ2-7	ASSLSPSEQY
TRBV10-3	TRBJ1-5	AIRLGQGHQPQH
TRBV5-1	TRBJ2-5	ASGLGAGGEQETQY
TRBV27	TRBJ2-1	ASNTGVSSYNEQF
TRBV6-5	TRBJ2-4	ASSYSAGAKNIQY
TRBV7-2	TRBJ1-5	ASSAKREGPQH
TRBV7-8	TRBJ2-7	ASSIGQGYEQY
TRBV6-5	TRBJ2-7	ASSYSRRGSYEQY
TRBV27	TRBJ2-1	ASSVHGGGGPYNEQF
TRBV6-5	TRBJ1-1	ASSLDRGTEAF
TRBV5-8	TRBJ2-3	ASSLVRDTQY
TRBV14	TRBJ1-2	ASSPSGGRGYT
TRBV2	TRBJ1-4	ASSSRGQVEKLF
TRBV6-5	TRBJ2-3	ASSYPGGPTDTQY
TRBV7-2	TRBJ1-2	ASSLGEPYGYT
TRBV30	TRBJ1-1	AWSSRTNEAF
TRBV6-1	TRBJ1-1	ASSALVEGNTEAF
TRBV20-1	TRBJ2-7	SARLAYEQY
TRBV7-8	TRBJ2-1	ASSLYRTSGRMNEQF
TRBV7-9	TRBJ2-7	ASSTGDTSYEQY
TRBV9	TRBJ2-7	ASSERTESSYEQY
TRBV11-2	TRBJ1-1	ASSPGQAPMNTEAF
TRBV27	TRBJ1-1	ASSWRAAGATEAF
TRBV10-2	TRBJ2-7	ASSVSYRGYSYEQY